The clone carrying this T cell receptor (beta chain) was seen at least ten times. Primers targeting TRAV and TRBV primed first-strand cDNA, covering alpha and beta chains. TCRs were amplified for approximately 22 PCR cycles with a constant-region primer and V-primer adapter. TCRdb used MiXCR to reprocess the reads, holding one entry per CDR3 protein. The sample contains tens of thousands of distinct CDR3 sequences, 9.4% of which appear only once. The sample belongs to a study of low-dose radiotherapy and immunotherapy resistance in tumors. Described time point: before trial treatment. Each patient who was eligible had an advanced solid tumor with no tumor-infiltrating lymphocytes. The clonotype comes from a male donor with prostate cancer. The starting material was PBMCs, obtained before treatment.

The CDR3 coding sequence is TGTGCCAGCCCCAGATGGGGTCCCACAGATACGCAGTATTTT. Protein product: CASPRWGPTDTQYF. The chain is built from TRBV7-4 and TRBJ2-3; no reliable D call. CDR3 length: 14 amino acids. Germline V gives CDR1 SGHVT, CDR2 SQSDAQ. Trimming took off 8 bases at V and 2 bases at J, with 14 bases between the two ends.